This T cell receptor (beta chain) was observed in a study of blood T cell repertoires in COVID-19. Study-level information: There were acute and convalescent COVID-19 samples, and they came from the United States, Italy and Spain.

Allocation to cohorts depended on clinical history reported by the participants. The sample holds one count of this clone. Profiling relied on immunoSEQ multiplex PCR, and the TCRdb table lists in-frame clones only, not all of them. The sample gives roughly 230,000 clones, under 90% of which show up once; around 3.4% is in the top ten. The sequencing sample was made of PBMCs or T cells enriched from blood (not recorded which). The sequence came from a woman in her sixties who had recovered from COVID-19.

CDR3 sequence: CASSLARQPRSSYTF. For the CDR3, the DNA is TGCGCCAGCAGCTTGGCCCGGCAGCCTAGGTCTTCCTACACCTTC. This chain connects TRBV5-1 to TRBJ1-2; D unresolved. The CDR3 covers 15 residues. With 0 bases removed from V and 10 bases from J, the gap between germline ends came to 19 bases. CDR1 SGHRS and CDR2 YFSETQ come from the germline V gene.